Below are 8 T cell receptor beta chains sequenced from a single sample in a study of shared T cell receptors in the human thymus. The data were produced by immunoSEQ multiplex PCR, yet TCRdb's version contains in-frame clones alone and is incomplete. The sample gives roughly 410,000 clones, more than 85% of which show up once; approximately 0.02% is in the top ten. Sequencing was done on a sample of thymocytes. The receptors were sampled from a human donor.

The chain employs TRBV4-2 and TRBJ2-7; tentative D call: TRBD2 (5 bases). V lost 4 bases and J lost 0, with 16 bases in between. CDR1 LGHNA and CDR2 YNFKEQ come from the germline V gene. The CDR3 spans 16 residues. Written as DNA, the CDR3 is TGTGCCAGCAGCCTCCCCAGCGGCCGCAACTCCTACGAGCAGTACTTC. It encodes CASSLPSGRNSYEQYF.

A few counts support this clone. Written as DNA, the CDR3 is TGTGCCAGCAGCCGAACACCGGAGGGGAACACTGAAGCTTTCTTT. As protein: CASSRTPEGNTEAFF. The chain is built from TRBV5-4 and TRBJ1-1, with D unresolved. The germline V gene encodes CDR1 SGHNT and CDR2 YYREEE (reference sequence). The ends were cut back, 4 bases at V and 1 base at J, with 14 bases in the middle. The CDR3 extends over 15 amino acids.

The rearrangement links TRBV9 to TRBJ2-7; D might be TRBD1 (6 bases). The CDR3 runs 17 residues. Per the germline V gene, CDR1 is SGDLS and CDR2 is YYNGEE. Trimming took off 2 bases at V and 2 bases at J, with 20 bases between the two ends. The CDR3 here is CASSVGALQGRTYEQYF. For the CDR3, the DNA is TGTGCCAGCAGCGTCGGTGCCTTACAGGGTCGGACCTACGAGCAGTACTTC. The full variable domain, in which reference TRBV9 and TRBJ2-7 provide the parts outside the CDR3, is DSGVTQTPKHLITATGQRVTLRCSPRSGDLSVYWYQQSLDQGLQFLIQYYNGEERAKGNILERFSAQQFPDLHSELNLSSLELGDSALYFCASSVGALQGRTYEQYFGPGTRLTVT.

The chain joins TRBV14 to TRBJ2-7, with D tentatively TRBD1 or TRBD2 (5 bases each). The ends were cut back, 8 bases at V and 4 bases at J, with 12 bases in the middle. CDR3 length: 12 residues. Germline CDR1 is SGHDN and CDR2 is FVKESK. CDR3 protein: CASGLTGYEQYF. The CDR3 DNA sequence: TGTGCCAGCGGACTTACAGGTTACGAGCAGTACTTC.

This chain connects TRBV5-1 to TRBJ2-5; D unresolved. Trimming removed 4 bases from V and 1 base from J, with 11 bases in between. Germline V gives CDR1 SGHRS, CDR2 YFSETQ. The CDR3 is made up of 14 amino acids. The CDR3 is CASSPQYFQETQYF. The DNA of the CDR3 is TGCGCCAGCAGCCCACAGTATTTCCAAGAGACCCAGTACTTC. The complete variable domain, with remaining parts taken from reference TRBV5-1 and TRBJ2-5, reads KAGVTQTPRYLIKTRGQQVTLSCSPISGHRSVSWYQQTPGQGLQFLFEYFSETQRNKGNFPGRFSGRQFSNSRSEMNVSTLELGDSALYLCASSPQYFQETQYFGPGTRLLVL.

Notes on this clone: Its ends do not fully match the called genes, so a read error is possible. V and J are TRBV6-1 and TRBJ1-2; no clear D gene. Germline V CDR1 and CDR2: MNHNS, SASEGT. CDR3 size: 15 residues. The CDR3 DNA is TGTGCCAGTAGTGAAGACGGGCCTCCCGGGGATGGCTACACCTTC. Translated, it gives CASSEDGPPGDGYTF.

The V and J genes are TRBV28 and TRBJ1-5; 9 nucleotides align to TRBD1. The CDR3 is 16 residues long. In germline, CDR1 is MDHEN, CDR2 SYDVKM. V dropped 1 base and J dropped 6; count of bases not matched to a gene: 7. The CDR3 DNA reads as TGTGCCAGCAGTTTATTAAGCACAGGGGGCGGTCAGCCCCAGCATTTT. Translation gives CASSLLSTGGGQPQHF.

For the CDR3, the DNA is TGTGCCAGTAGTATTGGAACGGGCCCCAGGGGCCCCGGGGAGCTGTTTTTT. Its translation is CASSIGTGPRGPGELFF. The rearrangement links TRBV19 to TRBJ2-2; possible D gene TRBD1, 6 bases. Germline CDR1 is LNHDA and CDR2 is SQIVND (reference sequence). Trimming stripped 3 bases from V and 6 bases from J, with 20 bases between. The CDR3 has 17 amino acids. The whole variable domain, filled in from reference TRBV19 and TRBJ2-2, reads DGGITQSPKYLFRKEGQNVTLSCEQNLNHDAMYWYRQDPGQGLRLIYYSQIVNDFQKGDIAEGYSVSREKKESFPLTVTSAQKNPTAFYLCASSIGTGPRGPGELFFGEGSRLTVL.